Only a few counts were recorded for the clone carrying this TCR beta chain. Its antigen is not known. This entry is derived from a study of post-analysis software for immune sequencing data. Overall study results and limits: Controls had lower frequencies than patients of five or six TRBV segments, which included TRBV5-6, TRBV5-1 and TRBV20-1.

V shed 4 bases, J shed 7 bases, and the junction held 12 bases outside the gene matches. Germline V CDR1 and CDR2: SGHRS, YFSETQ. This CDR3 is 16 amino acids long. The library was made from cDNA and included unique molecular identifiers. MiXCR was run by TCRdb on the PCR reads, yielding one entry per CDR3 protein. The repertoire holds about 770,000 distinct CDR3 sequences, with about 45% as singletons. The TCR comes from a girl aged 5 to 17 with multiple sclerosis. Specimen: blood. The rearrangement joins TRBV5-1 to TRBJ2-1; 9 bases align to TRBD1. The CDR3 reads CASSLLAGTGFNEQFF. The CDR3 region has the DNA TGCGCCAGCAGCCTATTGGCCGGGACAGGGTTTAATGAGCAGTTCTTC. Variable domain in full (rest from reference TRBV5-1 and TRBJ2-1): KAGVTQTPRYLIKTRGQQVTLSCSPISGHRSVSWYQQTPGQGLQFLFEYFSETQRNKGNFPGRFSGRQFSNSRSEMNVSTLELGDSALYLCASSLLAGTGFNEQFFGPGTRLTVL.